Presented here are 27 T cell receptor beta chains from one specimen sequenced in a study of monozygotic twins with inflammatory bowel disease. Reanalyzing the 5' RACE reads, TCRdb keeps one entry per CDR3 protein, without DNA. The table counts a few hundred thousand distinct CDR3 sequences; approximately 5.9% lies in the top ten. Sequencing input: blood. The receptors were sampled from a human donor with ulcerative colitis or Crohn's disease, or a healthy co-twin of an affected twin (not recorded which).

The chain has TRBV12-3 or TRBV12-4 and TRBJ2-5; the TRBD1 assignment by TCRdb is unverifiable without DNA. This CDR3 spans 14 amino acids. CDR3 residues: CASRLRGFGETQYF.

The chain combines TRBV7-9 with TRBJ1-1; TCRdb picks TRBD1, but there is no DNA to check that call. This CDR3 contains 16 residues. Germline V lookup: CDR1 SEHNR, CDR2 FQNEAQ (reference sequence). The chain's CDR3 is CASDRRGGRGPGEAFF.

V is TRBV10-3 and J is TRBJ2-1; TCRdb gives TRBD2 as the D gene, but with no DNA this cannot be confirmed. The CDR3 length is 17 residues. Germline V CDR1 and CDR2: ENHRY, SYGVKD. The CDR3: CAISESLAGGTYNEQFF.

The chain has TRBV20-1 and TRBJ2-7; TCRdb's assignment of TRBD1 cannot be checked, as there is no DNA. Germline V gene sequence: CDR1 DFQATT, CDR2 SNEGSKA (reference sequence). The CDR3 extends over 13 amino acids. CDR3 loop: CSATRTGAYEQYF.

V and J are TRBV7-2 and TRBJ1-5; TCRdb's D call, TRBD1, is unchecked because there is no DNA. The CDR3 is made up of 14 amino acids. Germline V gives CDR1 SGHTA, CDR2 FQGNSA. The CDR3 here is CASSQPGANQPQHF.

V usage is TRBV2 and J usage is TRBJ2-1; TCRdb calls TRBD2, which cannot be checked without DNA. The CDR3 is 14 amino acids. Germline V gene sequence: CDR1 SNHLY, CDR2 FYNNEI. CDR3 amino acids: CASEGLASYNEQFF.

The V gene is TRBV4-3, the J gene TRBJ2-3; TCRdb calls TRBD1, which cannot be checked without DNA. Germline-derived CDR1 and CDR2 are LGHNA and YSLEER. The CDR3 contains 15 residues. This CDR3 reads CASSQDRVRGNTQYF.

This rearrangement joins TRBV27 to TRBJ2-7; TCRdb lists TRBD1, though no DNA is available to test this call. Germline V CDR1 and CDR2: MNHEY, SMNVEV (reference sequence). The CDR3 loop spans 14 amino acids. The CDR3 loop reads CASSLLGQDYEQYF.

This chain connects TRBV5-1 to TRBJ1-2. Germline assignment: CDR1 SGHRS and CDR2 YFSETQ. CDR3 length: 13 residues. The CDR3 loop is CASSLRRLDGYTF. Drawing the rest from reference TRBV5-1 and TRBJ1-2, the complete variable domain is KAGVTQTPRYLIKTRGQQVTLSCSPISGHRSVSWYQQTPGQGLQFLFEYFSETQRNKGNFPGRFSGRQFSNSRSEMNVSTLELGDSALYLCASSLRRLDGYTFGSGTRLTVV.

The chain uses TRBV29-1 and TRBJ1-1; TCRdb's assignment of TRBD1 cannot be checked, as there is no DNA. Per the germline V gene, CDR1 is SQVTM and CDR2 is ANQGSEA. The length of the CDR3 is 13 residues. The chain's CDR3 is CSAGRGGNTEAFF.

This rearrangement joins TRBV19 to TRBJ2-1; there is no DNA to check the TCRdb D call of TRBD1. This CDR3 has 14 amino acids. Germline V gene lookup returns CDR1 LNHDA and CDR2 SQIVND (reference sequence). This chain's CDR3 is CASSIIGGLDEQFF.

The J gene is TRBJ1-5, the V gene TRBV30; TCRdb indicates TRBD1, and absent DNA this call remains unverified. CDR3 length: 17 amino acids. CDR1 is GTSNPN, CDR2 SVGIG, per germline (reference sequence). The CDR3 spells CAWSAPPGFNGNQPQHF.

The chain is built from TRBV5-1 and TRBJ2-1. The length of the CDR3 is 14 residues. CDR1 is SGHRS and CDR2 is YFSETQ in the germline V gene. Here the CDR3 reads CASSLVSSYNEQFF.

This chain connects TRBV5-1 to TRBJ2-6; TCRdb selects TRBD1, and the lack of DNA leaves this call unchecked. The CDR3 contains 16 residues. Germline V gene lookup returns CDR1 SGHRS and CDR2 YFSETQ. This CDR3 reads CASSPDRTSGANVLTF.

V and J are TRBV5-1 and TRBJ2-3. Germline lookup yields CDR1 SGHRS and CDR2 YFSETQ. CDR3 length: 13 residues. CDR3 loop: CASSWDDTDTQYF.

This chain connects TRBV11-1 to TRBJ2-4; TCRdb picks TRBD2, but there is no DNA to check that call. CDR1 SGHAT and CDR2 FQDESV come from the germline V gene (reference sequence). This CDR3 spans 19 amino acids. The CDR3 sequence is CASSFNSGRGDLAKNIQYF.

V gene TRBV7-2 combines with J gene TRBJ1-6. Germline V CDR1 and CDR2: SGHTA, FQGNSA. The CDR3 totals 16 residues. The CDR3 region is CASSPLDGRVNSPLHF.

The rearrangement joins TRBV11-2 to TRBJ2-1; TCRdb picks TRBD1, but there is no DNA to check that call. The CDR3 is 17 amino acids. Germline V gene sequence: CDR1 SGHAT, CDR2 FQNNGV. The CDR3 loop reads CASRPLTRGQRLNEQFF.

J is TRBJ2-7 and V is TRBV7-9; without DNA, the TCRdb call of TRBD1 cannot be checked. The CDR3 spans 12 residues. Germline V gene lookup returns CDR1 SEHNR and CDR2 FQNEAQ (reference sequence). CDR3 residues: CASSSQGHEQYF.

The V call is TRBV10-3, the J call TRBJ2-3; TCRdb returns TRBD1, unconfirmable since there is no DNA. Germline lookup yields CDR1 ENHRY and CDR2 SYGVKD. The CDR3 covers 16 residues. The CDR3 spells CAISDFGGALADTQYF.

The chain carries TRBV29-1 and TRBJ2-7; as DNA is missing, the TRBD1 call by TCRdb cannot be tested. CDR1 and CDR2 (germline): SQVTM, ANQGSEA. The CDR3 covers 13 residues. CDR3 protein: CSVAGAPFSQQYF.

The chain is built from TRBV7-9 and TRBJ2-2; TCRdb names TRBD1, which stays unverified in the absence of DNA. Germline V gives CDR1 SEHNR, CDR2 FQNEAQ (reference sequence). This CDR3 has 15 residues. CDR3 loop: CANNPGTENTGELFF.

The V and J genes are TRBV24-1 and TRBJ2-3; the TCRdb call, TRBD2, lacks DNA for checking. The CDR3 spans 18 residues. Germline V gives CDR1 KGHDR, CDR2 SFDVKD. The CDR3 here is CATSDFPSGVLSTDTQYF.

This chain links TRBV18 with TRBJ2-7. The CDR3 contains 13 residues. Germline CDR1 reads KGHSH; CDR2 reads LQKENI. The CDR3 loop is CASSLQGAFEQYF.

The V and J genes are TRBV27 and TRBJ2-7; TCRdb names TRBD1, which stays unverified in the absence of DNA. The CDR3 is made up of 13 amino acids. Per the germline V gene, CDR1 is MNHEY and CDR2 is SMNVEV (reference sequence). The CDR3 region is CASSFWGPYEQYF.

The rearrangement links TRBV20-1 to TRBJ2-7; TCRdb's D call, TRBD2, is unchecked because there is no DNA. CDR1 and CDR2 (germline): DFQATT, SNEGSKA (reference sequence). This CDR3 region has 14 residues. The CDR3 reads CSARKTSGSYEQYF.

This sequence joins TRBV19 and TRBJ1-2. This CDR3 has 15 amino acids. From germline, CDR1 is LNHDA and CDR2 SQIVND (reference sequence). CDR3 amino acids: CASRDSMPSNYGYTF.